This entry lists 2 T cell receptor beta chains sequenced from one sample in a study of early T cells in non-severe SARS-CoV-2 infection. TCRdb reprocessed the 5' RACE reads via MiXCR and lists one record per CDR3 protein. The sample holds some 57,000 distinct CDR3 sequences, around 9% seen once. The sample was whole blood. These receptors all stem from an adult who was a healthcare worker with PCR-confirmed SARS-CoV-2 infection or an uninfected control (not recorded which).

At least ten counts were recorded for this clonotype. The rearrangement joins TRBV6-6 to TRBJ1-5; the D is unclear. Germline V gene lookup returns CDR1 MNHNY and CDR2 SVGAGI (reference sequence). This CDR3 comprises 15 residues. Trimming took 0 bases from V and 6 from J, leaving 12 bases between them. The CDR3 region is CASSYSSGGPQPQHF. In DNA, the CDR3 is TGTGCCAGCAGTTACTCGTCCGGTGGCCCTCAGCCCCAGCATTTT.

The sample holds a few counts of this clonotype. The chain carries TRBV5-4 and TRBJ2-5; no definite D call. Trimming took off 2 bases at V and 2 bases at J, with 10 bases between the two ends. Germline CDR1 reads SGHNT; CDR2 reads YYREEE (reference sequence). The CDR3 runs 14 residues. This chain's CDR3 is CASSFRQAQETQYF. As DNA, the CDR3 is TGTGCCAGCAGCTTTCGTCAGGCACAAGAGACCCAGTACTTC. The full variable domain, in which reference TRBV5-4 and TRBJ2-5 provide the parts outside the CDR3, is ETGVTQSPTHLIKTRGQQVTLRCSSQSGHNTVSWYQQALGQGPQFIFQYYREEENGRGNFPPRFSGLQFPNYSSELNVNALELDDSALYLCASSFRQAQETQYFGPGTRLLVL.